These 21 T cell receptor beta chains were sequenced from one sample in a study of blood T cell repertoires in COVID-19. Only in-frame clones appear in the TCRdb table, and some are missing; sequencing was by immunoSEQ multiplex PCR. The table has about 270,000 clones, around four fifths seen once. Sequenced: peripheral blood. The receptor set was obtained from a woman between 45 and 60 years old with active or convalescent COVID-19.

The V call is TRBV10-3, the J call TRBJ1-1, with D possibly being TRBD1 (5 bases). The V gene lost 4 bases and the J gene lost 12 bases, with 15 bases spanning the gap. In germline, CDR1 is ENHRY, CDR2 SYGVKD. This CDR3 has 12 amino acids. CDR3 protein: CAISGQTQVPFF. The CDR3 DNA sequence: TGTGCCATCAGTGGGCAAACACAGGTGCCTTTCTTT.

The chain carries TRBV5-1 and TRBJ2-7; the match to TRBD1 covers 7 bases. In germline, CDR1 is SGHRS, CDR2 YFSETQ. This CDR3 is built from 13 residues. V gave up 8 bases and J gave up 2 bases; unmatched junction bases: 7. This CDR3 reads CARHLDRTYEQYF. The CDR3 nucleotides read TGCGCCAGACACCTGGACAGGACCTACGAGCAGTACTTC.

V usage is TRBV2 and J usage is TRBJ2-7, with 8 bases lining up with TRBD2. CDR3 size: 14 residues. Germline V gives CDR1 SNHLY, CDR2 FYNNEI. Unmatched junction bases numbered 7, after V lost 6 bases and J lost 3 bases. CDR3 in DNA: TGTGCCAGCAGGGGGGGACTAGGGAACTACGAGCAGTACTTC. The encoded protein is CASRGGLGNYEQYF.

The gene calls are TRBV11-2 and TRBJ2-1, with D perhaps matching TRBD2 (5 bases). Per germline, CDR1 SGHAT and CDR2 FQNNGV. The V end lost 1 base, the J end lost 0 bases, and 10 bases lay between the germline ends. The CDR3 consists of 16 residues. This chain's CDR3 is CASSLGWRASYNEQFF. The CDR3 DNA reads as TGTGCCAGCAGCTTAGGTTGGCGGGCCTCCTACAATGAGCAGTTCTTC.

The V call is TRBV5-6, the J call TRBJ1-2; D call uncertain. Germline V gene sequence: CDR1 SGHDT, CDR2 YYEEEE. The CDR3 runs to 13 residues. With 4 bases removed from V and 4 bases from J, the gap between germline ends came to 11 bases. CDR3 loop: CASSQQDRYGYTF. In DNA form, the CDR3 reads TGTGCCAGCAGCCAACAAGATCGCTATGGCTACACCTTC.

The rearrangement uses TRBV2 and TRBJ2-2; 9 bases align to TRBD1. Per germline, CDR1 SNHLY and CDR2 FYNNEI. V lost 6 bases to trimming and J lost 7 bases; unmatched junction nucleotides: 3. The CDR3 sequence is 13 residues long. CDR3 amino acids: CASRQGAGGELFF. Written as DNA, the CDR3 is TGTGCCAGCAGACAGGGGGCTGGCGGGGAGCTGTTTTTT. Full variable domain (rest looked up from reference TRBV2 and TRBJ2-2): EPEVTQTPSHQVTQMGQEVILRCVPISNHLYFYWYRQILGQKVEFLVSFYNNEISEKSEIFDDQFSVERPDGSNFTLKIRSTKLEDSAMYFCASRQGAGGELFFGEGSRLTVL.

The chain links TRBV19 to TRBJ2-1; D is possibly TRBD2 (5 bases). This CDR3 spans 13 amino acids. Germline assignment: CDR1 LNHDA and CDR2 SQIVND (reference sequence). V dropped 3 bases and J dropped 8 bases, with 11 bases sitting between them. The CDR3 here is CASSIYPGDEQFF. The CDR3 bases are TGTGCCAGTAGTATCTACCCCGGGGATGAGCAGTTCTTC.

The chain uses TRBV3-1 (or the pseudogene TRBV3-2) and TRBJ2-7, with TRBD2 as a possible D gene (6 bases). The CDR3 is made up of 15 amino acids. V was pared by 6 bases and J by 1 base, with 16 bases between. Germline CDR1 is LGHDT and CDR2 is YNNKEL (reference sequence). The CDR3 protein is CASSSGLTGSYEQYF. In DNA form, the CDR3 reads TGTGCCAGCAGTTCGGGACTCACAGGATCCTACGAGCAGTACTTC.

The V gene is TRBV5-6, the J gene TRBJ1-1; TRBD1 might be the D (5 bases). Germline V gene sequence: CDR1 SGHDT, CDR2 YYEEEE. With 1 base removed from V and 5 bases from J, the gap between germline ends came to 12 bases. This CDR3 contains 14 residues. CDR3 in DNA: TGTGCCAGCAGCTTGAACAGGCCATGGACTGAAGCTTTCTTT. Translating it yields CASSLNRPWTEAFF.

This clone has a single count. The chain has TRBV28 and TRBJ2-2; TRBD2 is a possible D gene (6 bases). This CDR3 has 15 amino acids. Per the germline V gene, CDR1 is MDHEN and CDR2 is SYDVKM. Between the trimmed V and J ends, which lost 5 bases and 5 bases, there was a span of 15 bases. In DNA form, the CDR3 reads TGTGCCAGCAGTCTGGGACTCTCGTGGACCGGGGAGCTGTTTTTT. Its protein product is CASSLGLSWTGELFF.

The gene calls are TRBV19 and TRBJ2-2, with D perhaps TRBD1 (5 bases). Between the trimmed V and J ends, which lost 1 base and 5 bases, there was a span of 8 bases. Germline values: CDR1 LNHDA, CDR2 SQIVND (reference sequence). The CDR3 has 14 amino acids. The CDR3 DNA is TGTGCCAGTAGTATAGCAGGGTCTACCGGGGAGCTGTTTTTT. As protein: CASSIAGSTGELFF.

The chain combines TRBV5-1 with TRBJ2-2, with D possibly TRBD1 on 5 matching bases. This CDR3 is built from 13 residues. Looked up from germline, CDR1 is SGHRS and CDR2 is YFSETQ. V lost 7 bases and J 6 bases, leaving 13 bases between the germline ends. DNA of the CDR3: TGCGCCAGCCGCATCCTAGGGGCCGGGGAGCTGTTTTTT. This encodes CASRILGAGELFF.

This clone was seen just once. The chain combines TRBV12-3 or TRBV12-4 with TRBJ1-1, with D possibly matching TRBD1 (6 bases). The CDR3 totals 13 residues. V shed 2 bases and J shed 13 bases, with 17 bases lying between them. The CDR3 loop is CASSLTDARGGFF. The CDR3 region has the DNA TGTGCCAGCAGTTTAACAGACGCCCGAGGGGGTTTCTTT.

The V call is TRBV5-7, the J call TRBJ2-1; 16 nucleotides line up with TRBD2. TRBV5-7 is filed as an ORF, its function uncertain. This CDR3 is built from 19 residues. V lost 4 bases, J lost 5 bases, and 12 bases stayed unmatched. The CDR3 coding sequence is TGTGCCAGCAGCCGCGGGACTAGCGGGAGGGCCGGAATTGACAATGAGCAGTTCTTC. Translated, it gives CASSRGTSGRAGIDNEQFF.

The V and J genes are TRBV6-5 and TRBJ1-1, with D maybe TRBD1 (5 bases). Per germline, CDR1 MNHEY and CDR2 SVGAGI. V lost 6 bases to trimming and J lost 8 bases, with 13 bases between them. This CDR3 is built from 12 residues. CDR3 DNA: TGTGCCAGCAGGTCCCAGGGCCCCGAAGCTTTCTTT. It codes for CASRSQGPEAFF.

The V and J genes are TRBV6-4 and TRBJ2-1, with 11 bases fitting TRBD2. Germline V gene sequence: CDR1 MRHNA, CDR2 SNTAGT. The CDR3 runs to 17 residues. V lost 0 bases and J lost 6; bases outside the gene matches: 7. In nucleotides, the CDR3 is TGTGCCAGCAGTGACTCGACGGGACTAGCGGCCCCCAATGAGCAGTTCTTC. Its protein is CASSDSTGLAAPNEQFF.

V usage is TRBV27 and J usage is TRBJ2-7; possible D gene TRBD2, 5 bases. Trimming cost V 7 bases and J 6 bases, with 13 bases left between them. From germline, CDR1 is MNHEY and CDR2 SMNVEV (reference sequence). The CDR3 sequence is 12 residues long. The CDR3 region has the DNA TGTGCCAGCACGGGCAGCGGCAGCGAGCAGTACTTC. It yields the protein CASTGSGSEQYF.

The chain joins TRBV7-9 to TRBJ1-1, with no clear D. This CDR3 has 12 residues. Germline CDR1 is SEHNR and CDR2 is FQNEAQ (reference sequence). Trimming stripped 3 bases from V and 8 bases from J, with 10 bases between. CDR3 protein: CASSFGEGEAFF. The DNA of the CDR3 is TGTGCCAGCAGCTTTGGGGAGGGCGAAGCTTTCTTT.

The rearrangement joins TRBV3-1 (or the pseudogene TRBV3-2) to TRBJ1-1; no clear D. Between the trimmed V and J ends, which lost 1 base and 0 bases, there was a span of 12 bases. The V gene's germline CDR1 is LGHDT and CDR2 YNNKEL (reference sequence). There are 16 residues in the CDR3. The CDR3 region has the DNA TGTGCCAGCAGCCAAGGCAGTCTTACCATGAACACTGAAGCTTTCTTT. This gives the protein CASSQGSLTMNTEAFF.

The rearrangement uses TRBV7-2 and TRBJ1-3; D ambiguous. V lost 5 bases, J lost 3 bases, and 14 bases lay in between. The CDR3 spans 15 residues. CDR1 and CDR2 (germline): SGHTA, FQGNSA. CDR3: CASSLVGVGGNTIYF. CDR3 bases: TGTGCCAGCAGCCTTGTCGGGGTGGGTGGAAACACCATATATTTT.

The rearrangement links TRBV11-2 to TRBJ2-1; 13 bases line up with TRBD2. Germline V gives CDR1 SGHAT, CDR2 FQNNGV. This CDR3 has 15 residues. V shed 3 bases and J 8 bases; nucleotides not matched to a gene: 4. Written as DNA, the CDR3 is TGTGCCAGCAGCTTCGGACTAGCGGGAGCAGATGAGCAGTTCTTC. Protein: CASSFGLAGADEQFF.